The clone carrying this TCR beta chain has only one observation. This CDR3 has 15 amino acids. Germline CDR1 is SEHNR and CDR2 is FQNEAQ (reference sequence). V was clipped by 3 bases and J by 0 bases, with 11 bases between them. These data belong to a study of cytotoxic CD8 clonotypes in ibrutinib-treated CLL. Only in-frame clones appear in the TCRdb table, and some are missing; sequencing was by immunoSEQ multiplex PCR. This sample has about 200,000 clones, with about three quarters found just once. The source of this sequence is a human donor with chronic lymphocytic leukemia. The V and J genes are TRBV7-9 and TRBJ1-1; no firm D call. Sample: PBMCs, taken after 12 months of ibrutinib treatment. CDR3 nucleotide sequence: TGTGCCAGCAGCTTTAACGGTGGCATGAACACTGAAGCTTTCTTT. Encoded protein: CASSFNGGMNTEAFF.